The sequence of this T cell receptor (beta chain) was determined in a study of cytomegalovirus exposure and HLA in healthy donors. Study background: Findings of an earlier analysis included more than 90 million unique TCR beta sequences from some 200 million T cells. Around 85 million unique TCR sequences came from HLA-typed donors in an early release. The study's findings and limits: Reported performance of the classifier showed diagnosis of cytomegalovirus status with high specificity and sensitivity. Later genetic work tied a missense DCLRE1C variant to beta-chain V and J trimming.

The V gene lost 4 bases and the J gene lost 5 bases, with 18 bases spanning the gap. The CDR3 has 15 residues. Germline CDR1 MGHRA, CDR2 YSYEKL. As concerns this clone: Its antigen remains unidentified.

Primers for the PCR totalled 60 Vbeta and 13 Jbeta. Profiling relied on immunoSEQ multiplex PCR, and the TCRdb table lists in-frame clones only, not all of them. Among roughly 180,000 clones listed, about four fifths were seen once. The sample comprised PBMCs. This clonotype originated in a female donor in good health and CMV-seronegative. V gene TRBV4-1 combines with J gene TRBJ2-7; tentatively, D is TRBD2 (6 bases). DNA for the CDR3: TGCGCCAGCAGCCCAAGGGTCGTAGGAGGGGACGAGCAGTACTTC. This translates into CASSPRVVGGDEQYF.